One sample yielded the 18 T cell receptor beta chains listed below, sequenced in a study of blood T cell repertoires in COVID-19. Produced via immunoSEQ multiplex PCR; TCRdb's table is partial and in-frame only. The repertoire has a few hundred thousand clones, around 84% of them found once; the top ten carry about 1.5%. The sample taken for sequencing was peripheral blood. The receptors shown here come from a woman between 40 and 50 years old who had recovered from COVID-19.

The J gene is TRBJ2-7, the V gene TRBV7-2; TRBD2 aligns across 12 bases. The length of the CDR3 is 18 residues. Germline-derived CDR1 and CDR2 are SGHTA and FQGNSA. V dropped 0 bases and J dropped 3; count of bases not matched to a gene: 9. The CDR3 DNA is TGTGCCAGCAGCTTAGCCACTAGCGGGGGGACTAAAAACTACGAGCAGTACTTC. Residues: CASSLATSGGTKNYEQYF.

J is TRBJ1-1 and V is TRBV7-9; TRBD1 is a possible D gene (6 bases). The V and J ends lost 2 bases and 5 bases respectively, with 12 bases between them. The CDR3 is 14 amino acids. Per the germline V gene, CDR1 is SEHNR and CDR2 is FQNEAQ (reference sequence). The CDR3 is CASSLSGQSTEAFF. The CDR3 nucleotides are TGTGCCAGCAGCTTATCAGGACAGTCTACTGAAGCTTTCTTT.

V and J are TRBV18 and TRBJ1-6; 7 nucleotides align to TRBD1. This CDR3 has 15 amino acids. Germline V gene lookup returns CDR1 KGHSH and CDR2 LQKENI. The ends lost 3 bases at V and 7 bases at J; junction bases unmatched: 6. Here the CDR3 reads CASSPGTESNSPLHF. The CDR3 nucleotides read TGTGCCAGCTCACCTGGGACAGAATCGAATTCACCCCTCCACTTT.

The rearrangement links TRBV18 to TRBJ2-3; 9 bases are a match to TRBD1. J lost 2 bases, V lost 0 bases, and 3 bases had no gene match. The CDR3 totals 16 residues. From germline, CDR1 is KGHSH and CDR2 LQKENI. In nucleotides, the CDR3 is TGTGCCAGCTCACCACCGACAGGGGGGCCCACAGATACGCAGTATTTT. As protein: CASSPPTGGPTDTQYF.

Only a few counts were recorded for this clone. The rearrangement uses TRBV6-5 and TRBJ2-5; weak D call: TRBD2 (6 bases). There are 13 residues in the CDR3. Germline V gene lookup returns CDR1 MNHEY and CDR2 SVGAGI. V was clipped by 5 bases and J by 2 bases, with 9 bases between them. CDR3: CASSTGTQETQYF. CDR3 DNA: TGTGCCAGCAGTACCGGGACTCAAGAGACCCAGTACTTC.

The gene calls are TRBV6-5 and TRBJ1-5; a weak D match, TRBD1 (5 bases). Deletions cut 6 bases from V and 3 bases from J, with 15 bases between. The CDR3 has 15 amino acids. Per germline, CDR1 MNHEY and CDR2 SVGAGI. The CDR3 bases are TGTGCCAGCAGGGAGTCCGGGGACTCCAATCAGCCCCAGCATTTT. This codes for CASRESGDSNQPQHF.

The CDR3 DNA reads TGTGCCAGCAGCCTACGACTAGCGGGGGGGTTAAGCACAGATACGCAGTATTTT. Protein sequence: CASSLRLAGGLSTDTQYF. The chain uses TRBV7-2 and TRBJ2-3; 14 bases fit TRBD2. The CDR3 consists of 18 residues. V lost 5 bases and J lost 0; bases outside the gene matches: 7. Germline V gene lookup returns CDR1 SGHTA and CDR2 FQGNSA.

This clone is a singleton in its sample. The chain carries TRBV29-1 and TRBJ2-7; 7 positions agree with TRBD1. Unmatched junction bases numbered 3, after V lost 4 bases and J lost 3 bases. CDR3 length: 12 amino acids. Per germline, CDR1 SQVTM and CDR2 ANQGSEA. The CDR3 sequence: CSVGQGIYEQYF. The CDR3, as DNA: TGCAGCGTTGGACAGGGTATCTACGAGCAGTACTTC.

The chain combines TRBV7-9 with TRBJ1-3, with 9 bases fitting TRBD1. The CDR3 length is 15 residues. The ends lost 5 bases at V and 3 bases at J; junction bases unmatched: 5. Germline CDR1 SEHNR, CDR2 FQNEAQ (reference sequence). The CDR3 here is CASSSYRGLGNTIYF. Here the CDR3 DNA reads TGTGCCAGCAGCAGTTACAGGGGGCTTGGAAACACCATATATTTT.

The rearrangement links TRBV7-8 to TRBJ1-5, with 9 bases aligning to TRBD1. Germline V gene sequence: CDR1 SGHVS, CDR2 FQNEAQ. The length of the CDR3 is 18 residues. After removal of 5 bases from V and 2 bases from J, the junction contained 13 bases not matched to a gene. Written as DNA, the CDR3 is TGTGCCAGCAGCGGACAAACAGGGGGCATTTGGGGCAATCAGCCCCAGCATTTT. Residues: CASSGQTGGIWGNQPQHF.

V usage is TRBV6-6 and J usage is TRBJ2-3; 10 bases agree with TRBD1. Germline CDR1 and CDR2: MNHNY and SVGAGI (reference sequence). There are 13 residues in the CDR3. V shed 8 bases, J shed 4 bases, and the junction held 3 bases outside the gene matches. This CDR3 is CASGTGASDTQYF. DNA of the CDR3: TGTGCCAGCGGGACAGGGGCATCAGATACGCAGTATTTT.

J is TRBJ1-4 and V is TRBV28; the D gene is possibly TRBD1 (6 bases). This CDR3 is 16 amino acids long. V gave up 5 bases and J gave up 0 bases, with 13 bases separating them. Germline V gene sequence: CDR1 MDHEN, CDR2 SYDVKM. The CDR3 DNA reads as TGTGCCAGCAGTCACGGACAGTCTGCAACTAATGAAAAACTGTTTTTT. Protein product: CASSHGQSATNEKLFF.

The V call is TRBV28, the J call TRBJ2-5; a weak D match, TRBD1 (6 bases). The V end was cut by 0 bases, the J end by 4 bases, with 12 bases between. The germline V gene encodes CDR1 MDHEN and CDR2 SYDVKM. CDR3 size: 15 residues. The CDR3 spells CASSLWARGTETQYF. The DNA for the CDR3 is TGTGCCAGCAGTTTATGGGCCAGGGGTACAGAGACCCAGTACTTC.

DNA of the CDR3: TGTGCCAGCAGTCGACAGGGGGCAGGTGAAAAACTGTTTTTT. It codes for CASSRQGAGEKLFF. The V call is TRBV6-5, the J call TRBJ1-4; 10 bases match TRBD1. Germline trimming cut 5 bases from V and 7 bases from J; bases unmatched to any gene: 4. Per the germline V gene, CDR1 is MNHEY and CDR2 is SVGAGI. The CDR3 runs to 14 residues.

CDR3 bases: TGTGCCAGCAGCGTAAGGTGGGGGGGAGACAATGAGCAGTTCTTC. Protein product: CASSVRWGGDNEQFF. The chain has TRBV9 and TRBJ2-1, with 7 bases matching TRBD2. V lost 1 base and J lost 5; bases outside the gene matches: 6. The V gene's germline CDR1 is SGDLS and CDR2 YYNGEE. CDR3 length: 15 residues.

The CDR3 spells CASSKLAGGPSVNEQFF. CDR3 sequence (DNA): TGTGCCAGCAGCAAACTAGCGGGGGGGCCATCCGTCAATGAGCAGTTCTTC. V gene TRBV3-1 (or the pseudogene TRBV3-2) combines with J gene TRBJ2-1; the match to TRBD2 covers 13 bases. J gave up 6 bases and V 5 bases, and 10 bases lay outside the gene matches. Germline CDR1 LGHDT, CDR2 YNNKEL (reference sequence). The CDR3 spans 17 residues.

V and J are TRBV29-1 and TRBJ1-1, with TRBD1 identical over 8 bases. CDR1 and CDR2 from the germline V gene are SQVTM and ANQGSEA. Trimming removed 6 bases from V and 5 bases from J; junction bases left unmatched: 8. CDR3 size: 13 residues. In DNA, the CDR3 is TGCAGCGTCCAGGACAGGGTGAGAACTGAAGCTTTCTTT. This gives the protein CSVQDRVRTEAFF. The full variable domain, rest sourced from reference TRBV29-1 and TRBJ1-1, is SAVISQKPSRDICQRGTSLTIQCQVDSQVTMMFWYRQQPGQSLTLIATANQGSEATYESGFVIDKFPISRPNLTFSTLTVSNMSPEDSSIYLCSVQDRVRTEAFFGQGTRLTVV.

The V gene is TRBV5-1, the J gene TRBJ1-1; D ambiguous. CDR1 and CDR2 (germline): SGHRS, YFSETQ. The V end was cut by 0 bases, the J end by 3 bases, with 9 bases between. CDR3 length: 14 amino acids. The CDR3 DNA is TGCGCCAGCAGCTTGGACAGTGGTGACACTGAAGCTTTCTTT. Translated, it gives CASSLDSGDTEAFF. Looking up the rest from reference TRBV5-1 and TRBJ1-1 gives the full variable domain: KAGVTQTPRYLIKTRGQQVTLSCSPISGHRSVSWYQQTPGQGLQFLFEYFSETQRNKGNFPGRFSGRQFSNSRSEMNVSTLELGDSALYLCASSLDSGDTEAFFGQGTRLTVV.